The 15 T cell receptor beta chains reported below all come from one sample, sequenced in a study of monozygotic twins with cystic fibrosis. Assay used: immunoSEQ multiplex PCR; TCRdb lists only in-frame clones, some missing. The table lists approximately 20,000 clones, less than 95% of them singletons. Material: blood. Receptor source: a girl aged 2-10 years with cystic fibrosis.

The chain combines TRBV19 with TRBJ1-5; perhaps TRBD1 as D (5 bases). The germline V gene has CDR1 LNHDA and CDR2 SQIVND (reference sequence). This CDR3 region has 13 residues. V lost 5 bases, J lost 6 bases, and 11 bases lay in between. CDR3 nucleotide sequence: TGTGCCAGTAGTGTACGGGACCCTCAGCCCCAGCATTTT. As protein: CASSVRDPQPQHF. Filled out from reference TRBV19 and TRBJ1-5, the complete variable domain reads DGGITQSPKYLFRKEGQNVTLSCEQNLNHDAMYWYRQDPGQGLRLIYYSQIVNDFQKGDIAEGYSVSREKKESFPLTVTSAQKNPTAFYLCASSVRDPQPQHFGDGTRLSIL.

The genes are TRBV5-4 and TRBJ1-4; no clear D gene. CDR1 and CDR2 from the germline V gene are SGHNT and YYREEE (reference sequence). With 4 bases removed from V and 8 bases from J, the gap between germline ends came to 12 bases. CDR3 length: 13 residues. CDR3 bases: TGTGCCAGCAGCGCGGCAGGAGACGAAAAACTGTTTTTT. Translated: CASSAAGDEKLFF.

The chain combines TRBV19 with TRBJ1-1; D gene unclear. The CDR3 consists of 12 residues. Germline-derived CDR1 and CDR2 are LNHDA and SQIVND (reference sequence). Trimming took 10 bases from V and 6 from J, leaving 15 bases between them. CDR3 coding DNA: TGTGCCACTTTAGGAGCAGGCGCTGAAGCTTTCTTT. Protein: CATLGAGAEAFF.

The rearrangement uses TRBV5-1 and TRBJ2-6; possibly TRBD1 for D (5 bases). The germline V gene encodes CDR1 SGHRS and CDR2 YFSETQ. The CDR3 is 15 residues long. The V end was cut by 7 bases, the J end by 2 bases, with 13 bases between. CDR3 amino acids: CASVQGTTGANVLTF. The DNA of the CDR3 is TGCGCCAGCGTCCAGGGAACTACTGGGGCCAACGTCCTGACTTTC.

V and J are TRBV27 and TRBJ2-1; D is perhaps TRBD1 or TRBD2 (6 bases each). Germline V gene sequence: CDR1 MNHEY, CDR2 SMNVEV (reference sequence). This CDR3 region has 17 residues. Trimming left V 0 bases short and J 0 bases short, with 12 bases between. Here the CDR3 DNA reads TGTGCCAGCAGTTTATCAGGGGGAGGTAGCTCCTACAATGAGCAGTTCTTC. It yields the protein CASSLSGGGSSYNEQFF.

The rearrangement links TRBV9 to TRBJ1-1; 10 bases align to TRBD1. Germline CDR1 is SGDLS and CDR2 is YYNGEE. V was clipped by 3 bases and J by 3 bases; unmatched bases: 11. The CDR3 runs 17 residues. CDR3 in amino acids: CASSAFRGTGEYTEAFF. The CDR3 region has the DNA TGTGCCAGCAGCGCATTTAGGGGGACAGGGGAATACACTGAAGCTTTCTTT. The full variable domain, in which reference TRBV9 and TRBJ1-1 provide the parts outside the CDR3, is DSGVTQTPKHLITATGQRVTLRCSPRSGDLSVYWYQQSLDQGLQFLIQYYNGEERAKGNILERFSAQQFPDLHSELNLSSLELGDSALYFCASSAFRGTGEYTEAFFGQGTRLTVV.

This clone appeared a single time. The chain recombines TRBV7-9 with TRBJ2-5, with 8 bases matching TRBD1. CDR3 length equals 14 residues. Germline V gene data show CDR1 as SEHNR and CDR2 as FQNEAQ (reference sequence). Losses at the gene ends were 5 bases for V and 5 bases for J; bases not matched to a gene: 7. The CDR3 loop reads CASSNRGSRETQYF. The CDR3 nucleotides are TGTGCCAGCAGCAACAGGGGGAGCCGGGAGACCCAGTACTTC.

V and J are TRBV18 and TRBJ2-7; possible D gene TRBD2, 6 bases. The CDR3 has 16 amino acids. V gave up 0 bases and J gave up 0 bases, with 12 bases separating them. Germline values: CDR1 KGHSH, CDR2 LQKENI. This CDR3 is CASSPPGRGRSYEQYF. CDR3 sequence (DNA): TGTGCCAGCTCACCACCGGGGCGGGGTCGCTCCTACGAGCAGTACTTC.

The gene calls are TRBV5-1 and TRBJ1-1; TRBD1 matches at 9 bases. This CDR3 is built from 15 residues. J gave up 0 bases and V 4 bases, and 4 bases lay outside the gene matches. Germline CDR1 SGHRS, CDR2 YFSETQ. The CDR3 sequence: CASSEGQGMNTEAFF. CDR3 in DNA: TGCGCCAGCAGCGAAGGACAGGGGATGAACACTGAAGCTTTCTTT.

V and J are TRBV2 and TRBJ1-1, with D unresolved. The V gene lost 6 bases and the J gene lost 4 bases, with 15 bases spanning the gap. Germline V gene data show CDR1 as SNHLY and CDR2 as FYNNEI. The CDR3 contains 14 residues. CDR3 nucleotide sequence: TGTGCCAGCAGCGCAAATCTCCAGCCCACTGAAGCTTTCTTT. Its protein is CASSANLQPTEAFF.

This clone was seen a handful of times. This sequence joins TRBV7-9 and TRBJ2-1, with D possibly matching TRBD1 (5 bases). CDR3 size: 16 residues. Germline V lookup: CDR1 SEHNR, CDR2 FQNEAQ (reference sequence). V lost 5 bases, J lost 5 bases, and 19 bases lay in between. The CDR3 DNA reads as TGTGCCAGCAGCCCCCCCGGCAGCCCCAGGGACAATGAGCAGTTCTTC. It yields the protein CASSPPGSPRDNEQFF.

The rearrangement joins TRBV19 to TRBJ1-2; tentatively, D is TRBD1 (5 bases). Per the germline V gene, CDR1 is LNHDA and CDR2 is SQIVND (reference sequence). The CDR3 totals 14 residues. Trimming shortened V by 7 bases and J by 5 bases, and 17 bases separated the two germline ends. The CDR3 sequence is CASTTPGQEYGYTF. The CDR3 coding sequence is TGTGCCAGTACCACCCCGGGGCAAGAATATGGCTACACCTTC.

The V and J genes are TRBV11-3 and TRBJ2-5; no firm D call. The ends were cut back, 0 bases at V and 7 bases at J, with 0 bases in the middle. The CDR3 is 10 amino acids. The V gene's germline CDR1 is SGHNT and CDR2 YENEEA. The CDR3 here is CASSLETQYF. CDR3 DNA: TGTGCCAGCAGCTTAGAGACCCAGTACTTC.

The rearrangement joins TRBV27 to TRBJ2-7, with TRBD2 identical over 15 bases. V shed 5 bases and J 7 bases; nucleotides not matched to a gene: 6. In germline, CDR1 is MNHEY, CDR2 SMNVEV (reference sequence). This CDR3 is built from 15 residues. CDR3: CASSPGTSGGREQYF. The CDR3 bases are TGTGCCAGCAGTCCCGGGACTAGCGGGGGGCGGGAGCAGTACTTC.

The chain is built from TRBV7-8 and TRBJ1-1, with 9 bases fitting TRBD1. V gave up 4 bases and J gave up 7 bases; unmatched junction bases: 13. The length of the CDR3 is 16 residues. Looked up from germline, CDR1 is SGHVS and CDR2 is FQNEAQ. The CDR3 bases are TGTGCCAGCAGCTCCCCGAGGACAGGGGCCTTGGTTGAAGCTTTCTTT. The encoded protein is CASSSPRTGALVEAFF.